This T cell receptor (beta chain) was found in a study of blood T cell repertoires in COVID-19. The authors' processing: Amplifying reference gene primers gave estimates of nucleated cell counts. TCRdb's copy holds only in-frame clones and misses some; the assay was immunoSEQ multiplex PCR. That table furnishes V, J and clone size, whereas the DNA furnished D and trimming. The sample gives around 49,000 clones, approximately 88% of which show up once; more than 2% is in the top ten. The germline CDR1 and CDR2 sequences are KGHDR and SFDVKD. Trimming removed 5 bases at V and 4 bases at J, with 14 bases between. The CDR3 contains 15 residues. A single count supports this clone.

This TCR was sampled from a human donor in a cohort sampled during active COVID-19. Sequencing used peripheral blood. J is TRBJ2-1 and V is TRBV24-1, with D possibly being TRBD2 (5 bases). CDR3 in DNA: TGTGCCACCAGTGCGGGAAGAGGCTTTTACAATGAGCAGTTCTTC. It is translated as CATSAGRGFYNEQFF.